Many counts were recorded for the clone carrying this T cell receptor beta chain. The antigen remains unidentified. These data are taken from a study of metastatic and nonmetastatic thyroid tumors. As for the study in general: Malignant and benign thyroid patients had repertoires compared in peripheral blood and tumor or nodule tissue.

Study findings and constraints: In blood and tumor, TCR beta diversity was reportedly significantly higher in malignant thyroid tumors than in benign nodules.

The germline V gene has CDR1 SQVTM and CDR2 ANQGSEA. J lost 0 bases, V lost 4 bases, and 9 bases had no gene match. CDR3 length equals 15 residues. Nobody among the patients had been given any treatment before thyroid surgery. Authors' data handling: The study built a papillary thyroid cancer distant-metastasis classifier from CDR3 differences across clinicopathological groups. TCRdb re-clonotyped the PCR reads via MiXCR. TCRdb, not the original authors, processed these V and J calls. The sample records fewer than 15,000 clones, 20% to 30% being singletons. The chain joins TRBV29-1 to TRBJ2-7; TRBD1 aligns across 7 bases. The source of this sequence is a female donor with papillary thyroid cancer or a benign thyroid nodule (not recorded which). Some clones in this sample may be carry-over from other donors' samples. The specimen sequenced was tumor tissue. The CDR3 coding sequence is TGCAGCGTTGGAGATTCCGGGACAGCCTCCTACGAGCAGTACTTC. Its translation is CSVGDSGTASYEQYF.